This T cell receptor beta chain was recovered during a study of blood T cell repertoires in COVID-19. With 1 base removed from V and 5 bases from J, the gap between germline ends came to 5 bases. The CDR3 length is 12 residues. Germline V gives CDR1 SGHVS, CDR2 FQNEAQ. Some clones are missing from TCRdb's copy, which holds only in-frame ones; the method was immunoSEQ multiplex PCR. Of roughly 77,000 clones detected, less than 80% appear once; the ten largest clones hold 26%. This chain links TRBV7-8 with TRBJ1-2; D gene unclear. The clonotype comes from a man aged 60 to 69 with active or convalescent COVID-19. Sequenced input: peripheral blood. The CDR3 coding sequence is TGTGCCAGCAGCTTAGGCGTGTATGGCTACACCTTC. Amino acid sequence: CASSLGVYGYTF.